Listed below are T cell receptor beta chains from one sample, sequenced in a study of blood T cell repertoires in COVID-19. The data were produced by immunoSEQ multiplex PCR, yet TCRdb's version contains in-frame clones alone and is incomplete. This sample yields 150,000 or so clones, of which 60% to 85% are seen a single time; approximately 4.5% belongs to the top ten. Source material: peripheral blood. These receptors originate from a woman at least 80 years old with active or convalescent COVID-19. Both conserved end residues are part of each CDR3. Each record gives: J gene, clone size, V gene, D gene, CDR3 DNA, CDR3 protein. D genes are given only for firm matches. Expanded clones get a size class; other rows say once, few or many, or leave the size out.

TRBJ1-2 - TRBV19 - TGTGCCAGTAGTTCGGTGATGGACTATGGCTACACCTTC CASSSVMDYGYTF
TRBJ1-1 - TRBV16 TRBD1 TGTGCCAGCAGCCAATCGACAGGGATGAACACTGAAGCTTTCTTT CASSQSTGMNTEAFF
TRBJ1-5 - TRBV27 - TGTGCCAGCAGTCTACGACAGACAGATCAGCCCCAGCATTTT CASSLRQTDQPQHF
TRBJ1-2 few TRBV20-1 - TGCAGTGCTAGTTTCGATGGGGGACTTACTGGCTACACCTTC CSASFDGGLTGYTF
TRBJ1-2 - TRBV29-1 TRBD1 TGCAGCGTTAAAGCGGGACAGGGGATTAGGGGCTACACCTTC CSVKAGQGIRGYTF
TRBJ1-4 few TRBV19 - TGTGCCAGTAACCTGGGCCTCAGGGGAGAAAAACTGTTTTTT CASNLGLRGEKLFF
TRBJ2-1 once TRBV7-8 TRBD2 TGTGCCAGCAGCCCAATAGCGGGCAGTAACAATGAGCAGTTCTTC CASSPIAGSNNEQFF
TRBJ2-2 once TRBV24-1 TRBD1 TGTGCCACCAGTGACAGGGGGTCTACCGGGGAGCTGTTTTTT CATSDRGSTGELFF
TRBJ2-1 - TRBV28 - TGTGCCAGCAGTTCCGGGGGGCCGACGAATGAGCAGTTCTTC CASSSGGPTNEQFF
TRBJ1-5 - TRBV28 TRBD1 TGTGCCAGCAGCCGGGGGGACAGGGGATTAGGACAGCCCCAGCATTTT CASSRGDRGLGQPQHF
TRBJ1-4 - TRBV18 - TGTGCCAGCTCACCCCCGGGACTGACAAATGAAAAACTGTTTTTT CASSPPGLTNEKLFF
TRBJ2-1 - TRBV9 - TGTGCCAGCAGCGTAGGGCGGGGAACGTACAATGAGCAGTTCTTC CASSVGRGTYNEQFF
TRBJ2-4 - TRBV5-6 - TGTGCCAGCAGCTTTCTGGGGGCGTCCGCCAAAAACATTCAGTACTTC CASSFLGASAKNIQYF
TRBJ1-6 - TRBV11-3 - TGTGCCAGCAGCTTGAATGACAGGCTTGATAATTCACCCCTCCACTTT CASSLNDRLDNSPLHF
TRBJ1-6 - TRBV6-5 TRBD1 TGTGCCAGCAGTTCCCGACAGGGGAATTCACCCCTCCACTTT CASSSRQGNSPLHF
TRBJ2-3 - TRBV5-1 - TGCGCCAGCAGCTTGGGGTCGGGTGACAGAGCCACAGATACGCAGTATTTT CASSLGSGDRATDTQYF
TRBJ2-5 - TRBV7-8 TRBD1 TGTGCCAGCAGCGGCTGGGACAGGAATCATGGTGGGACCCAGTACTTC CASSGWDRNHGGTQYF
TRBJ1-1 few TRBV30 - TGTGCCTGGAGTTCACCTCAAGGGGTGTACACTGAAGCTTTCTTT CAWSSPQGVYTEAFF
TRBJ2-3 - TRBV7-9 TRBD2 TGTGCCAGCAGCTGGACTAGCGGGGGGGCCTTTGCAGATACGCAGTATTTT CASSWTSGGAFADTQYF
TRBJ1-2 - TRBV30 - TGTGCCGGGGAGCGTTTCTATGGCTACACCTTC CAGERFYGYTF
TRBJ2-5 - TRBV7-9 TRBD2 TGTGCCAGCAGCTTAGGGCGACTAGCGGGGGGGCAGCGAGAGACCCAGTACTTC CASSLGRLAGGQRETQYF
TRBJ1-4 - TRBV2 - TGTGCCAGCAGTGAGAGGGCCGGTGGGGAAAAACTGTTTTTT CASSERAGGEKLFF
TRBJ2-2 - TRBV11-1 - TGTGCCAGCAGCCCGTTCACCGGGGAGCTGTTTTTT CASSPFTGELFF
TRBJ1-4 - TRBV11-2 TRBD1 TGTGCCAGCAGCCCCCGACAGGGCCTTAATGAAAAACTGTTTTTT CASSPRQGLNEKLFF
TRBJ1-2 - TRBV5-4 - TGTGCCAGCAGCTTGGTTGTGGTCGGGGGTTATGGCTACACCTTC CASSLVVVGGYGYTF
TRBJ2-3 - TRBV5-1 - TGCGCCAGCAGCCCGGTCCAGGGAACAGATACGCAGTATTTT CASSPVQGTDTQYF
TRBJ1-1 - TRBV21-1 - TGTGCCAGCAGCACCCCGGCCGGGGGGGACACTGAAGCTTTCTTT CASSTPAGGDTEAFF
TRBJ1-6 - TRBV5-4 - TGTGCCAGCAACCGCAACCGGGATAATTCACCCCTCCACTTT CASNRNRDNSPLHF
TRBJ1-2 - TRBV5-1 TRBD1 TGCGCCAGCAGCCGCTCGGGACAGGGCTATGGCTACACCTTC CASSRSGQGYGYTF
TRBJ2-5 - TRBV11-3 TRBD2 TGTGCCAGCAGCTTCGGGCGGGGGGGCGAGACCCAGTACTTC CASSFGRGGETQYF
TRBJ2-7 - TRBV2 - TGTGCCAGCAGATACGGGGAGGTAATGGAGCAGTACTTC CASRYGEVMEQYF
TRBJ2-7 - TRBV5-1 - TGCGCCAGCAGCTTGGGATATGGACAGACCTACGAGCAGTACTTC CASSLGYGQTYEQYF
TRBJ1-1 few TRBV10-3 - TGTGCCATCAAAGACCGCGACACGGAGGACTCTGAAGCTTTCTTT CAIKDRDTEDSEAFF
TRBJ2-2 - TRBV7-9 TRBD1 TGTGCCAGCAGCTTTAGTGGACAGGCAAGGGAGCTGTTTTTT CASSFSGQARELFF
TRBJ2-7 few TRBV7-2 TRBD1 TGTGCCAGCAGCTTAGTTGGGACAGAAGACTACGAGCAGTACTTC CASSLVGTEDYEQYF
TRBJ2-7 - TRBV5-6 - TGTGCCAGCAGCCCCTCCCGGGCCTACGAGCAGTACTTC CASSPSRAYEQYF
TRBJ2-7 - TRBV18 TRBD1 TGTGCCAGCTCACCACCACAGGGGGCGGCCGAGCAGTACTTC CASSPPQGAAEQYF
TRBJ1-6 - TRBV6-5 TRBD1 TGTGCCAGCAGACAGAGGACAGGGGATAATTCACCCCTCCACTTT CASRQRTGDNSPLHF
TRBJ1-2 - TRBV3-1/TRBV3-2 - TGTGCCAGCAGCCAAGTGGGCACCGACTACAACTATGGCTACACCTTC CASSQVGTDYNYGYTF
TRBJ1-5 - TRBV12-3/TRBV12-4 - TGTGCCAGCAGCCGACAGAGCAATCAGCCCCAGCATTTT CASSRQSNQPQHF
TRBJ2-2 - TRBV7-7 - TGTGCTAGCAGCTTAGCTGGCAGGGGGAACACCGGGGAGCTGTTTTTT CASSLAGRGNTGELFF
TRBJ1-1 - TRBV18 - TGTGCCAGCTCACCACCGATGGGGGGAACCCGCCAAGCTTTCTTT CASSPPMGGTRQAFF
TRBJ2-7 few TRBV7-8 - TGTGCCAGCAGGCAACAGGTAATTGGGACCTACGAGCAGTACTTC CASRQQVIGTYEQYF